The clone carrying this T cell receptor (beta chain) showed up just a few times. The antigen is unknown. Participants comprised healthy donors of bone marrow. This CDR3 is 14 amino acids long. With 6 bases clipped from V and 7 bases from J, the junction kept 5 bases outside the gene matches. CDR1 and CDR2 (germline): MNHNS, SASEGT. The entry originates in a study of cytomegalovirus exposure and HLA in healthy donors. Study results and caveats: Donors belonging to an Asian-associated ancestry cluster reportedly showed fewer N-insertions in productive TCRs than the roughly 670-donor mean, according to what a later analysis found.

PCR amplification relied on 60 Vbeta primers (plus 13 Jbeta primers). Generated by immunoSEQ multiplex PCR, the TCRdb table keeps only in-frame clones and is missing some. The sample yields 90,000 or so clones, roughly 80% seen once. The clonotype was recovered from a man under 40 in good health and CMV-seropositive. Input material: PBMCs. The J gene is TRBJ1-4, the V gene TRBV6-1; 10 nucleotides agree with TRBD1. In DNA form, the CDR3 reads TGTGCCAGCAGAGACGGGACAGGGGTTGAAAAACTGTTTTTT. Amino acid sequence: CASRDGTGVEKLFF.